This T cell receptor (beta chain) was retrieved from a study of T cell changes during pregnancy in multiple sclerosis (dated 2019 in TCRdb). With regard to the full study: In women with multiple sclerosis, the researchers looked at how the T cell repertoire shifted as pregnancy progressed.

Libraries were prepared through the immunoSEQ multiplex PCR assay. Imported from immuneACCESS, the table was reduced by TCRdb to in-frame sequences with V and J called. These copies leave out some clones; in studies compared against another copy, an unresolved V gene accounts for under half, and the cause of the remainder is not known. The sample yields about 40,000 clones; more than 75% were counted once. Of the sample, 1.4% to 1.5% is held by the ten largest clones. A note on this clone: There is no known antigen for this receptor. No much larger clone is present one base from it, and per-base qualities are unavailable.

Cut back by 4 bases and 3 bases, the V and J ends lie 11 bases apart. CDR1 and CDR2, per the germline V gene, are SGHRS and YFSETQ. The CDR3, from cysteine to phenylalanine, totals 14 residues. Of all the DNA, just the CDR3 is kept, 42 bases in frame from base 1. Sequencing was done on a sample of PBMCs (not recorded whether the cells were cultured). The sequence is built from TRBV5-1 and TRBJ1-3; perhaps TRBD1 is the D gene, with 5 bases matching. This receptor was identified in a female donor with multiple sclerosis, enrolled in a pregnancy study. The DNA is TGCGCCAGCAGCCCAGACAGTGTTGGAAACACCATATATTTT. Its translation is CASSPDSVGNTIYF.